This T cell receptor beta chain was profiled in a study of T cell responses to AZD1222 COVID-19 vaccine (dated by TCRdb to the early 2020s). At the level of the whole study: AZD1222 recipients whose second dose came at about 4 weeks and those whose second dose came at about 12 weeks were combined into one group, since spike-specific TCR depth and breadth did not differ between the two schedules. TCR sequencing was performed for 230 to 250 trial participants, of whom 200 to 220 were given two doses of AZD1222 and around 26 were given two doses of MenACWY control vaccine. Trial participants were enrolled into age subgroups of 18-55, 56-69 and 70-plus years, which contained about 160, 30 and 59 TCR-sequenced participants, respectively.

The paper as a whole reports these results and caveats: No day 14 peak-response samples were available, so repertoires were characterized only after the peak T cell response. Participants were mostly white British and included more females than males, and it was suggested by the authors that clonal diversity may have been underestimated. A significant rise in spike-specific TCR breadth and depth was observed after two AZD1222 doses relative to day 0 and relative to MenACWY recipients. The 56-69-year group was small, and its depth increase did not reach significance, likely because of low power. Conclusions about previously exposed vaccinees were limited because only six or seven AZD1222 recipients were SARS-CoV-2 seropositive at baseline. The vaccine-associated CD4 TCRs covered the entire spike protein, and the dominant responses fell in regions 160-218 and 743-854. Reportedly, close to half of the unique spike-specific TCRs recognized epitopes lying outside the regions that are mutated in the B.1.351 and B.1.1.7 variants.

The time point label of this sample denotes: baseline before first vaccination. Vaccinee samples were obtained from the UK trials COV001 and COV002, which included a single-blind randomized controlled phase 2/3 trial of AZD1222 (ChAdOx1 nCoV-19) in healthy adults. For TCRbeta chain sequencing, PBMC samples were collected from trial participants at day 0 and at day 28 after the second dose. The CDR3 regions of human TCRbeta chains were analyzed by immunosequencing. In the original analysis: TCRs in the repertoires were compared against a reference library of SARS-CoV-2-specific TCRs that had been generated with the MIRA antigen-specificity platform. Breadth was defined as the fraction of unique TCRs that were SARS-CoV-2-associated, and depth was defined as the fraction of total T cells that were SARS-CoV-2-associated. Using the MIRA data, each spike-specific TCR was assigned both to the spike region to which the TCR was reactive and to a CD4 or CD8 class. Log10-transformed breadth and depth values were compared by one-way ANOVA with Sidak's multiple comparisons tests. The immuneACCESS repertoire file appears here via TCRdb, limited to in-frame rearrangements. These files lack a portion of the clones; in checked studies, under half of the deficit traces to unresolved V genes, and the cause of the others is not known. The V and J calls and clone size come from that table; D and trimming were worked out from the DNA. Here the sample has approximately 160,000 clones; approximately 86% occur a single time. Clones ranked in the top ten supply 2% to 3% of the sample.

Concerning this clone itself: The antigen it binds to is not known. No base quality information exists; no much larger clone differs at one position.

There are 13 amino acids in the CDR3, from cysteine to phenylalanine inclusive. The read is trimmed to its CDR3 DNA, 39 bases read in frame from base 1. Trimming costs V 8 bases and J 6 bases, and their ends lie 16 bases apart. CDR1 and CDR2 are read off the germline V gene as KGHSH and LQKENI. The sequence derives from an adult in good health. The chain is encoded by TRBV18 joined to TRBJ1-2; the D gene cannot be resolved reliably. The source was peripheral blood, collected on day 0 of AZD1222 vaccination. CDR3 sequence: CASTTGPGDGYTF. The bases read TGTGCCAGCACCACTGGGCCCGGGGATGGCTACACCTTC.